Below are 10 T cell receptor beta chains sequenced from a single sample in a study of response to subunit inactivated influenza vaccine. MiXCR, applied by TCRdb to the RT-PCR reads, yields one record per CDR3 protein. This table has roughly 500,000 distinct CDR3 sequences, approximately 24% appearing once. In addition, the sample was reused for a study of T cells expressing NK-cell markers. As that report states: Researchers built TCR beta cDNA using 5'RACE template switching with UMIs.

The sequences come from CD4+ T cells sorted from PBMCs, collected 11 to 12 days after vaccination. The receptor set was obtained from a man in his fifties who received an inactivated influenza vaccine.

This clonotype was counted a few times. The chain employs TRBV7-8 and TRBJ2-2; no reliable D call. The V gene's germline CDR1 is SGHVS and CDR2 FQNEAQ. The CDR3 covers 14 residues. Trimming shortened V by 6 bases and J by 1 base, and 9 bases separated the two germline ends. As DNA, the CDR3 is TGTGCCAGCAGACCGAAGCGGAACACCGGGGAGCTGTTTTTT. This gives the protein CASRPKRNTGELFF.

J is TRBJ2-3 and V is TRBV5-1; a weak D match, TRBD1 (6 bases). Germline values: CDR1 SGHRS, CDR2 YFSETQ. V lost 4 bases to trimming and J lost 5 bases, with 17 bases between them. The CDR3 covers 15 residues. The CDR3 DNA reads as TGCGCCAGCAGCATAGGACCAGAGGGGGTAGATACGCAGTATTTT. This translates into CASSIGPEGVDTQYF.

This clonotype was counted only a few times. The rearrangement joins TRBV6-5 to TRBJ1-2; possible D gene TRBD1, 5 bases. CDR3 size: 14 residues. Germline CDR1 MNHEY, CDR2 SVGAGI. V was pared by 2 bases and J by 2 bases, with 9 bases between. The CDR3 loop is CASSYRQMNYGYTF. CDR3 DNA sequence: TGTGCCAGCAGTTACCGACAGATGAACTATGGCTACACCTTC.

CDR3 in DNA: TGTGCCAGCAGCTTAGCGCTTGCGGGACAGGAGATCTACGAGCAGTACTTC. Protein: CASSLALAGQEIYEQYF. The rearrangement uses TRBV7-6 and TRBJ2-7, with TRBD1 matching 8 bases. Trimming cost V 0 bases and J 3 bases; bases outside gene matches: 10. The CDR3 runs to 17 residues. In germline, CDR1 is SGHVS, CDR2 FNYEAQ.

Only a few counts were recorded for this clonotype. This rearrangement joins TRBV6-2 or TRBV6-3 to TRBJ2-4, with 10 bases fitting TRBD2. The CDR3 is made up of 17 amino acids. CDR1 is MNHEY, CDR2 SVGEGT, per germline. Trimming took 0 bases from V and 7 from J; bases not matched to a gene: 9. DNA of the CDR3: TGTGCCAGCAGTTACTCGCTCCTAGCGGGAGACAGTAACATTCAGTACTTC. This gives the protein CASSYSLLAGDSNIQYF.

This chain uses TRBV7-9 with TRBJ2-7, with 7 bases fitting TRBD1. Germline values: CDR1 SEHNR, CDR2 FQNEAQ (reference sequence). Unmatched junction bases numbered 8, after V lost 1 base and J lost 5 bases. This CDR3 has 15 residues. CDR3 residues: CASSLVWQGENEQYF. The CDR3 DNA follows: TGTGCCAGCAGCTTAGTATGGCAGGGGGAAAACGAGCAGTACTTC.

This clonotype showed up just a few times. CDR3: CSVEDRRSYEQYF. As DNA, the CDR3 is TGCAGCGTTGAAGATCGGAGGTCCTACGAGCAGTACTTC. The J gene is TRBJ2-7, the V gene TRBV29-1; D might be TRBD2 (5 bases). V was clipped by 0 bases and J by 1 base, with 7 bases between them. Germline V gives CDR1 SQVTM, CDR2 ANQGSEA. The CDR3 is 13 residues long.

This rearrangement joins TRBV2 to TRBJ1-2, with D possibly TRBD1 on 5 matching bases. Trimming left V 5 bases short and J 7 bases short, with 11 bases between. Germline CDR1 reads SNHLY; CDR2 reads FYNNEI. This CDR3 spans 12 amino acids. The CDR3 here is CASSWGDLGYTF. The CDR3, as DNA: TGTGCCAGCAGTTGGGGGGACCTTGGCTACACCTTC.

The rearrangement links TRBV12-3 or TRBV12-4 to TRBJ1-2, with 7 bases lining up with TRBD1. The CDR3 sequence is 14 residues long. Trimming cost V 3 bases and J 6 bases; bases outside gene matches: 7. CDR3 protein: CASSFRGKKDGYTF. The CDR3 coding sequence is TGTGCCAGCAGTTTCAGGGGGAAGAAGGATGGCTACACCTTC.

V gene TRBV16 combines with J gene TRBJ1-1; the match to TRBD1 covers 9 bases. Germline CDR1 KGHSY, CDR2 FQNENV. Losses at the gene ends were 3 bases for V and 1 base for J; bases not matched to a gene: 3. The CDR3 covers 15 residues. The CDR3 DNA sequence: TGTGCCAGCAGCCAGATGGGACAGGGGAACACTGAAGCTTTCTTT. Its translation: CASSQMGQGNTEAFF.